The clone carrying this T cell receptor beta chain was seen at least ten times. What it binds is not known. The sample is drawn from a study of regulatory T cells in long-lasting Graves disease. The study, taken as a whole, reports: Patients with persistent Graves' had lower TCR diversity than newly diagnosed patients.

The time point is: newly diagnosed GD, antithyroid drugs for less than 3 months. PBMC RNA was the source of the TCR library. Library construction for TCR beta used iRepertoire HTBI primers and Arm-PCR of CDR3 regions. TCRdb fed the multiplex PCR reads into MiXCR, producing one record per CDR3 protein. The sample has about 430,000 distinct CDR3 sequences; 15% are singletons. V gave up 4 bases and J gave up 4 bases; unmatched junction bases: 2. The V gene's germline CDR1 is ENHRY and CDR2 SYGVKD. There are 14 residues in the CDR3. This sample was shared with a second study, whose subject was T cells in Graves' hyperthyroidism and ophthalmopathy.

The sample consisted of peripheral blood mononuclear cells (PBMCs), taken at new diagnosis, from a patient treated with antithyroid drugs. The clonotype was recovered from a woman between 40 and 55 years old with Graves disease. The chain carries TRBV10-3 and TRBJ2-2; 8 bases align to TRBD2. CDR3 nucleotides: TGTGCCATCAGTGGCAGCGGGAGCACCGGGGAGCTGTTTTTT. Its protein is CAISGSGSTGELFF.